A selection of T cell receptor beta chains follows, all from one sample in a study of blood T cell repertoires in COVID-19. Measured with immunoSEQ multiplex PCR; TCRdb has only the in-frame clones, and not every one. This sample has roughly 210,000 clones; approximately 80% occur once, and the top ten carry 8% to 11%. Sequencing input: peripheral blood. The receptor set was obtained from a woman of 80 years or more with COVID-19, enrolled during active disease. Each CDR3 is given with its conserved first and last residue. Each record gives: clone size, J gene, D gene, V gene, CDR3 DNA, CDR3 protein. A D gene is named only where the DNA matches it firmly. Some rows mark clone size as missing; the rest say once, few, many or name a class of expanded clone.

-	TRBJ1-6	TRBD1	TRBV5-6	TGTGCCAGCAGCTTCGCAGGGGGCTATAATTCACCCCTCCACTTT	CASSFAGGYNSPLHF
-	TRBJ2-5	-	TRBV2	TGTGCCAGCAATGGCCCCAGCGACAGAAACCAAGAGACCCAGTACTTC	CASNGPSDRNQETQYF
few	TRBJ1-1	TRBD1	TRBV6-5	TGTGCCAGCAGTTACGGGGACAGGAACACTGAAGCTTTCTTT	CASSYGDRNTEAFF
once	TRBJ1-1	-	TRBV28	TGTGCCAGCAGTTTAAGCTGGACTGAAGCTTTCTTT	CASSLSWTEAFF
-	TRBJ1-2	-	TRBV11-2	TGTGCCAGCAGCCAAGACAGAGGTGACGGCTACACCTTC	CASSQDRGDGYTF
-	TRBJ1-1	TRBD1	TRBV6-2/TRBV6-3	TGTGCCAGCAGTTACCCCCCGGGACAGGGGGTCACTGAAGCTTTCTTT	CASSYPPGQGVTEAFF
-	TRBJ1-1	-	TRBV27	TGTGCCAGCAGAGACTTGAGGGTGAACACTGAAGCTTTCTTT	CASRDLRVNTEAFF
once	TRBJ2-7	TRBD1	TRBV11-1	TGTGCCAGCAGCTTAGCCCCCGGGACAGTCGCCGAGCAGTACTTC	CASSLAPGTVAEQYF
-	TRBJ2-1	-	TRBV2	TGTGCCAGCAGTGAACCTAGGTCGCGGACTGAAAAAAGCTTCTCCTACAATGAGCAGTTCTTC	CASSEPRSRTEKSFSYNEQFF
-	TRBJ1-2	TRBD1	TRBV28	TGTGCCACCGCGACAGGGGGCACACCTAACTATGGCTACACCTTC	CATATGGTPNYGYTF
-	TRBJ2-1	TRBD2	TRBV2	TGTGCCAGCAGTAGCGGGGCGAGCTCCTACAATGAGCAGTTCTTC	CASSSGASSYNEQFF
-	TRBJ1-2	-	TRBV28	TGTGCCAGCAGTTTTAGCCTTTACTCACGTCAGCGAAGCAACTATGGCTACACCTTC	CASSFSLYSRQRSNYGYTF
-	TRBJ2-3	-	TRBV18	TGTGCCAGCTCACTGAACAGGGACGGGAAAGATACGCAGTATTTT	CASSLNRDGKDTQYF
-	TRBJ2-7	TRBD2	TRBV18	TGTGCCAGCTCCCCGGCGGGGGACGAGCAGTACTTC	CASSPAGDEQYF
-	TRBJ2-6	-	TRBV5-1	TGCGCCAGCAGCCCCCCACTGGCTGGGGCCAACGTCCTGACTTTC	CASSPPLAGANVLTF
-	TRBJ1-5	TRBD1	TRBV28	TGTGCCAGCAGTAACAGGGGTAAAACTCATCAGCCCCAGCATTTT	CASSNRGKTHQPQHF
-	TRBJ2-5	TRBD2	TRBV7-6	TGTGCCAGCAACCCTCTGGGTGCTAGCGGGGGGGCTCTGGGGACCCAGTACTTC	CASNPLGASGGALGTQYF
-	TRBJ1-2	TRBD1	TRBV3-1/TRBV3-2	TGTGCCAGCAGCCAGGGCGTTGGACAGGGGTCCTATGGCTACACCTTC	CASSQGVGQGSYGYTF
-	TRBJ2-1	-	TRBV7-3	TGTGCCAGCAGCTATGGGGCTAGCGTGAATGAGCAGTTCTTC	CASSYGASVNEQFF
-	TRBJ2-5	TRBD2	TRBV6-2/TRBV6-3	TGTGCCAGCAGTCGGGGGGGAGAGACCCAGTACTTC	CASSRGGETQYF
-	TRBJ2-3	TRBD2	TRBV9	TGTGCCAGCAGCATCCTTAGCGGGGACACAGATACGCAGTATTTT	CASSILSGDTDTQYF
-	TRBJ1-4	TRBD1	TRBV19	TGTGCCAGTAGGAGACAGGGTTTGAATGAAAAACTGTTTTTT	CASRRQGLNEKLFF
-	TRBJ2-2	-	TRBV5-1	TGCGCCAGCAGTCCGGATACAGCCGGGGAGCTGTTTTTT	CASSPDTAGELFF
-	TRBJ2-6	TRBD1	TRBV7-9	TGTGCCAGTGACAGGGCTGGGGCCAACGTCCTGACTTTC	CASDRAGANVLTF
-	TRBJ1-1	-	TRBV4-3	TGCGCCAGCAGCCTCCTAACGAACACTGAAGCTTTCTTT	CASSLLTNTEAFF
-	TRBJ1-2	TRBD1	TRBV5-1	TGCGCCAGCAGCGCGGGACAGGGATTAGGCTACACCTTC	CASSAGQGLGYTF
-	TRBJ2-5	TRBD2	TRBV10-3	TGTGCCACTTCTAGCGGTAGCGCCGGGGAGACCCAGTACTTC	CATSSGSAGETQYF
few	TRBJ2-7	-	TRBV5-1	TGCGCCAGCAGCTGGGGGGAGATCTACGAGCAGTACTTC	CASSWGEIYEQYF
once	TRBJ1-1	-	TRBV28	TGTGCCAGCAGTCCCTCCCTGGGAGCGGGGAACACTGAAGCTTTCTTT	CASSPSLGAGNTEAFF
-	TRBJ2-2	TRBD1	TRBV5-1	TGCGCCAGCAGCTCGGGACAGGGGGCTTCCGGGGAGCTGTTTTTT	CASSSGQGASGELFF
-	TRBJ2-4	-	TRBV24-1	TGTGCCACCAGTGAGTCCGGAGCCAAAAACATTCAGTACTTC	CATSESGAKNIQYF
-	TRBJ2-3	-	TRBV3-1/TRBV3-2	TGTGCCAGCAGCGGGGCCGGAACAGATACGCAGTATTTT	CASSGAGTDTQYF
once	TRBJ1-2	TRBD1	TRBV4-3	TGCGCCAGCAGCCAAGATCGGACAGGGTACAATGGCTACACCTTC	CASSQDRTGYNGYTF
-	TRBJ2-5	-	TRBV15	TGTGCCACCAGCAGAGATACGGAAGAGACCCAGTACTTC	CATSRDTEETQYF
once	TRBJ2-1	-	TRBV3-1/TRBV3-2	TGTGCCAGCAGCCAACTAGCAAATGAGCAGTTCTTC	CASSQLANEQFF
-	TRBJ1-5	TRBD1	TRBV6-5	TGTGCCAGCAGTTTCAGACAGGGGTATCAGCCCCAGCATTTT	CASSFRQGYQPQHF
-	TRBJ2-1	TRBD1	TRBV14	TGTGCCAGCAGCCAAGAAAACGCAGGGGGTGGGAATGAGCAGTTCTTC	CASSQENAGGGNEQFF
-	TRBJ2-3	-	TRBV30	TGTGCCTGGCGCCTTCCCTGGGGGCCGGATACGCAGTATTTT	CAWRLPWGPDTQYF
-	TRBJ1-2	TRBD1	TRBV18	TGTGCCAGCTCACCGGACAGGGACAATGGCTACACCTTC	CASSPDRDNGYTF
-	TRBJ1-1	-	TRBV29-1	TGCAGCTGCAGGGAGGGCAACACTGAAGCTTTCTTT	CSCREGNTEAFF
-	TRBJ1-6	-	TRBV5-1	TGCGCCAGCAGCTTACAGGAAAATTCACCCCTCCACTTT	CASSLQENSPLHF
-	TRBJ1-2	-	TRBV20-1	TGCAGTGCTAGAGATCTTGATGGCTACACCTTC	CSARDLDGYTF
-	TRBJ1-5	-	TRBV6-6	TGTGCCAGCAGTTACGGTCAGGGTTCGATTCAGCCCCAGCATTTT	CASSYGQGSIQPQHF
-	TRBJ2-5	TRBD1	TRBV5-1	TGCGCCAGCAGCTTGGCGCAGGGGGCGAAGTGGGAGACCCAGTACTTC	CASSLAQGAKWETQYF
-	TRBJ1-2	-	TRBV21-1	TGTGCCAGCAGCGGTTTTGACAAGCCCTTTACGAGTGGCTACACCTTC	CASSGFDKPFTSGYTF
-	TRBJ1-1	-	TRBV7-2	TGTGCCAGCAGCTTAGGGACAGTGATTATGAACACTGAAGCTTTCTTT	CASSLGTVIMNTEAFF